The rows below give T cell receptor beta chains drawn from one sample of a study of tumor and adjacent non-tumor tissue in lung cancer. TCRdb independently ran MiXCR on the multiplex PCR reads; one entry per CDR3 protein. The table has some 93,000 distinct CDR3 sequences, 65% to 75% seen once. Material for sequencing was lung tumor tissue. The receptors here all came from a man in his sixties with non-small cell lung cancer. The CDR3 runs from the conserved cysteine through the conserved F or W. A D gene is named only where the DNA matches it firmly. Some rows mark clone size as missing; the rest say once, few, many or name a class of expanded clone.

D	J	size	V	DNA	CDR3
-	TRBJ2-7	-	TRBV29-1	TGCAACCCCCAAGGAGGACTAACGGGAGTCTACGGGCAGTACTTC	CNPQGGLTGVYGQYF
TRBD2	TRBJ2-3	-	TRBV11-3	TGTGACAGCAGCTCAAGGACTAGCTCGGATACGCAATGTTTT	CDSSSRTSSDTQCF
-	TRBJ2-4	-	TRBV28	TGTGCCACCTCCCGGGCCAACAGAAACATTCAGTACTTC	CATSRANRNIQYF
-	TRBJ2-6	-	TRBV12-3/TRBV12-4	TGTGCCAGCAGTCCCCTATCGTCTGGGGCCAACATCCTGACTTTT	CASSPLSSGANILTF
-	TRBJ2-3	once	TRBV11-1	TGTGCCAGCAGCTTAGAGGTAGTCCGGGCAGATACGAACTATTTT	CASSLEVVRADTNYF
TRBD1	TRBJ2-7	-	TRBV11-3	TGTACTAGCATCCTCCGACAGGGGACCTACGAGCAGTACTTC	CTSILRQGTYEQYF
-	TRBJ2-3	-	TRBV12-3/TRBV12-4	TGTGCCAGTAGAACCGTCCGGACCTCAGGCACAGATAGGCAGTATTTT	CASRTVRTSGTDRQYF
-	TRBJ2-7	many	TRBV4-3	TGCGCCAGCAGCCAAGAAAGGAGCGGAACCTACGAGCAGTACTTC	CASSQERSGTYEQYF
-	TRBJ1-2	once	TRBV12-3/TRBV12-4	TGTCCCAGCAGTCTGGGGGCAGGGGATGGCTACACCTTC	CPSSLGAGDGYTF
TRBD2	TRBJ2-1	-	TRBV5-1	TGCGCCAGTCGACTAGCGGGCCCCTACAATGAGCAGTTCTTC	CASRLAGPYNEQFF
-	TRBJ2-1	-	TRBV6-5	TGTGCCAGCTGGAGGGTTGGGGACAATGAGCAGTTCTTC	CASWRVGDNEQFF
TRBD2	TRBJ2-3	-	TRBV5-4	TGTGCAAGCAGCTCCGGACTAGCAGGGAGCACAGATACGCAGTATTTT	CASSSGLAGSTDTQYF
-	TRBJ1-2	few	TRBV20-1	TGCAGTGCCGGGGGGGGGAGTATAGACTATGGCTACACCTTC	CSAGGGSIDYGYTF
-	TRBJ2-1	-	TRBV7-8	TGTGCTAGCAGCCACTCAGGCTACAATGAGCAGTTCTTC	CASSHSGYNEQFF
-	TRBJ2-7	many	TRBV4-1	TGCGCCAGCAGCCAAGGGACAGACTACGAGCAGTACTTC	CASSQGTDYEQYF
-	TRBJ2-6	many	TRBV7-9	TGTGCCAGCAGCCCGGAGGGATCTGGGGCCAACGTCCTGACTTTC	CASSPEGSGANVLTF
-	TRBJ2-5	once	TRBV20-1	TGCACTGCTAGACAGTCCAACGTAAGGACCCAGTACTTC	CTARQSNVRTQYF
-	TRBJ2-6	-	TRBV6-2/TRBV6-3	TGTGCCAGCAGAGAGGGACAAATCAGCGTCCTGACTTTC	CASREGQISVLTF
-	TRBJ1-2	-	TRBV12-3/TRBV12-4	TGTGCCAGCGGGGGGGCCGGCTATGGCTACATCTTC	CASGGAGYGYIF
-	TRBJ2-1	many	TRBV4-1	TGCGCCAGCAGCCAAGTGCCTACCGCTAATGAGCAGTTCTTC	CASSQVPTANEQFF
TRBD1	TRBJ1-6	many	TRBV4-2	TGTGCCAGCAGCCAAGATCGTGCCGGACAGGGCATTTCACCCCTCCACTTT	CASSQDRAGQGISPLHF
-	TRBJ2-6	-	TRBV6-6	TGTGCCAGCAACATCAACTGTGACAGTTCTTGGGCCAACGTCCTGACTTTC	CASNINCDSSWANVLTF
TRBD2	TRBJ2-3	-	TRBV7-3	TGTGCCAGCAGCTTAACACTAGCGGGGGGGACAGATACGCAGTTTTTT	CASSLTLAGGTDTQFF
-	TRBJ1-2	-	TRBV11-1	TGTGCCGGCAGTTATAGACCGACAGGAGACGGCTATGACTACACCTTC	CAGSYRPTGDGYDYTF
TRBD1	TRBJ1-3	-	TRBV4-1	TGCGCCAGTAGCCAAGCCACGGGACAGGGGATAAGAAACACCATATATTTT	CASSQATGQGIRNTIYF
-	TRBJ2-5	-	TRBV5-1	TGCGCCAGACCCTGGGACACCCAGTACTTC	CARPWDTQYF
TRBD2	TRBJ2-3	-	TRBV4-3	TGCGCCAGCAGCCCGGAAGCTAGTGGGGGGGGCACAGATACGCAGTATTTT	CASSPEASGGGTDTQYF